The following is a T cell receptor (beta chain) sequence with its context. Its antigen is currently unknown. Sequencing was performed with immunoSEQ multiplex PCR; in TCRdb, only in-frame clones are kept and a portion is missing. The sample has some 70,000 clones, approximately 90% seen once. Germline V CDR1 and CDR2: SGDLS, YYNGEE. Trimming at V came to 0 bases and at J to 2 bases, leaving 5 bases not matched to a gene. The CDR3 runs 17 residues. The sample comes from a study of OX40 agonist ivuxolimab in advanced cancers. Across the study: Cohort: approximately 83% men, mean age about 60, aged roughly 23 to 79. Study conclusions and caveats: Dose levels from 0.1 to 3.0 mg/kg saw CD4+ and CD8+ blood T cells expand clonally by week 6.

The rearrangement links TRBV9 to TRBJ2-2, with 9 bases matching TRBD2. The source is an adult with an advanced solid tumor such as melanoma, head and neck, liver or kidney cancer. The material was CD4+ or CD8+ T cells sorted from blood, obtained in a trial of the OX40 agonist ivuxolimab. CDR3 DNA sequence: TGTGCCAGCAGCGTAGGGGTTAGCGGGAGCAACACCGGGGAGCTGTTTTTT. This codes for CASSVGVSGSNTGELFF.